This is a list of T cell receptor beta chains from one sample in a study of T cell responses to AZD1222 COVID-19 vaccine. Using immunoSEQ multiplex PCR, the repertoire was profiled, and TCRdb retains in-frame clones only, with some absent. The sample yields 150,000 to 200,000 clones, approximately 95% seen once. The sequencing used peripheral blood, collected on day 0 of AZD1222 vaccination. Receptor source: an adult in good health. Each CDR3 is given with its conserved first and last residue. The order of the fields is J gene, clone size, V gene, D gene, CDR3 protein, CDR3 DNA. The D gene is left open where the match is weak. Clone size is shown for a subset of rows, as once, few, many or a class of expanded clone.

j_call: TRBJ1-4
clone_size: NA
v_call: TRBV20-1
d_call: NA
cdr3_aa: CSARGPRKLFF
cdr3_nt: TGCAGTGCTAGAGGCCCGAGAAAACTGTTTTTT

j_call: TRBJ1-5
clone_size: NA
v_call: TRBV7-6
d_call: NA
cdr3_aa: CASSLDGSGNQPQHF
cdr3_nt: TGTGCCAGCAGCTTAGATGGGTCTGGCAATCAGCCCCAGCATTTT

j_call: TRBJ1-1
clone_size: NA
v_call: TRBV11-2
d_call: TRBD1
cdr3_aa: CASSPDRGGRPSEAFF
cdr3_nt: TGTGCCAGCAGCCCCGACAGGGGGGGAAGACCGTCTGAAGCTTTCTTT

j_call: TRBJ1-5
clone_size: NA
v_call: TRBV6-6
d_call: TRBD1
cdr3_aa: CASSPPRDRHQPQHF
cdr3_nt: TGTGCCAGCAGTCCTCCTAGGGACAGACATCAGCCCCAGCATTTT

j_call: TRBJ1-5
clone_size: NA
v_call: TRBV7-2
d_call: NA
cdr3_aa: CASSLQGIGNQPQHF
cdr3_nt: TGTGCCAGCAGCTTGCAGGGTATTGGCAATCAGCCCCAGCATTTT

j_call: TRBJ2-7
clone_size: NA
v_call: TRBV6-5
d_call: NA
cdr3_aa: CASSYPDSYEQYF
cdr3_nt: TGTGCCAGCAGTTACCCGGACAGTTACGAGCAGTACTTC

j_call: TRBJ2-3
clone_size: NA
v_call: TRBV4-1
d_call: TRBD2
cdr3_aa: CASSQDLLAGRIDTQYF
cdr3_nt: TGCGCCAGCAGCCAAGATCTCCTAGCGGGGCGGATAGATACGCAGTATTTT

j_call: TRBJ2-4
clone_size: NA
v_call: TRBV15
d_call: TRBD1
cdr3_aa: CATSPRDREAKNIQYF
cdr3_nt: TGTGCCACCAGCCCTCGGGACAGGGAAGCCAAAAACATTCAGTACTTC

j_call: TRBJ1-5
clone_size: NA
v_call: TRBV10-3
d_call: NA
cdr3_aa: CAISEGSLLSNQPQHF
cdr3_nt: TGTGCCATCAGTGAGGGCAGTCTACTAAGCAATCAGCCCCAGCATTTT

j_call: TRBJ1-1
clone_size: NA
v_call: TRBV6-5
d_call: NA
cdr3_aa: CASSALRAEAFF
cdr3_nt: TGTGCCAGCAGCGCCCTGAGGGCTGAAGCTTTCTTT

j_call: TRBJ2-3
clone_size: NA
v_call: TRBV11-2
d_call: NA
cdr3_aa: CASSSNVSNTQYF
cdr3_nt: TGTGCCAGCAGCTCGAACGTCTCGAATACGCAGTATTTT

j_call: TRBJ2-7
clone_size: NA
v_call: TRBV18
d_call: NA
cdr3_aa: CASSPPVAYEQYF
cdr3_nt: TGTGCCAGCTCACCCCCGGTCGCCTACGAGCAGTACTTC

j_call: TRBJ1-5
clone_size: NA
v_call: TRBV2
d_call: NA
cdr3_aa: CASSEPRPQFVQHF
cdr3_nt: TGTGCCAGCAGCGAGCCGCGACCTCAGTTCGTCCAGCATTTT

j_call: TRBJ2-2
clone_size: NA
v_call: TRBV19
d_call: NA
cdr3_aa: CASSTGVNTGELFF
cdr3_nt: TGTGCCAGTAGTACCGGAGTGAACACCGGGGAGCTGTTTTTT

j_call: TRBJ2-7
clone_size: NA
v_call: TRBV18
d_call: NA
cdr3_aa: CASSLDRAYEQYF
cdr3_nt: TGTGCCAGCTCACTTGACAGAGCCTACGAGCAGTACTTC

j_call: TRBJ2-5
clone_size: NA
v_call: TRBV4-2
d_call: TRBD1
cdr3_aa: CASSQDIIGQGTETQYF
cdr3_nt: TGTGCCAGCAGCCAAGATATAATCGGACAGGGCACAGAGACCCAGTACTTC

j_call: TRBJ2-1
clone_size: NA
v_call: TRBV10-3
d_call: NA
cdr3_aa: CAISDFQGGGAYNEQFF
cdr3_nt: TGTGCCATCAGTGATTTCCAAGGCGGGGGCGCCTACAATGAGCAGTTCTTC

j_call: TRBJ1-2
clone_size: NA
v_call: TRBV4-2
d_call: TRBD1
cdr3_aa: CASSQGTGVSRYGYTF
cdr3_nt: TGTGCCAGCAGCCAAGGGACAGGGGTGAGTCGTTATGGCTACACCTTC

j_call: TRBJ1-1
clone_size: NA
v_call: TRBV27
d_call: NA
cdr3_aa: CASSFNRVNTEAFF
cdr3_nt: TGTGCCAGCAGTTTTAACAGGGTGAACACTGAAGCTTTCTTT

j_call: TRBJ2-7
clone_size: few
v_call: TRBV25-1
d_call: NA
cdr3_aa: CASSDPFGVRAYEQYF
cdr3_nt: TGTGCCAGCAGTGACCCCTTTGGGGTCAGGGCCTACGAGCAGTACTTC

j_call: TRBJ1-1
clone_size: NA
v_call: TRBV1
d_call: NA
cdr3_aa: CTSSQDWGDHTEAFF
cdr3_nt: TGCACCAGCAGCCAAGATTGGGGGGATCACACTGAAGCTTTCTTT

j_call: TRBJ1-2
clone_size: NA
v_call: TRBV6-1
d_call: NA
cdr3_aa: CASSDFKRDGYTF
cdr3_nt: TGTGCCAGCAGTGATTTTAAACGGGATGGCTACACCTTC

j_call: TRBJ2-3
clone_size: NA
v_call: TRBV27
d_call: NA
cdr3_aa: CASSLWAGTPHFARPQYF
cdr3_nt: TGTGCCAGCAGTTTATGGGCAGGGACCCCCCATTTCGCCCGTCCGCAGTATTTT

j_call: TRBJ1-1
clone_size: NA
v_call: TRBV6-2/TRBV6-3
d_call: NA
cdr3_aa: CASSPGVEAFF
cdr3_nt: TGTGCCAGCAGTCCCGGGGTAGAAGCTTTCTTT

j_call: TRBJ1-2
clone_size: NA
v_call: TRBV7-9
d_call: NA
cdr3_aa: CASSSTPRYGYTF
cdr3_nt: TGTGCCAGCAGCTCCACACCCCGCTATGGCTACACCTTC

j_call: TRBJ2-7
clone_size: NA
v_call: TRBV3-1/TRBV3-2
d_call: TRBD2
cdr3_aa: CASSHPLAGEQYF
cdr3_nt: TGTGCCAGCAGCCATCCTCTAGCGGGGGAGCAGTACTTC

j_call: TRBJ1-1
clone_size: NA
v_call: TRBV3-1/TRBV3-2
d_call: TRBD1
cdr3_aa: CASSFAGTGGAEAFF
cdr3_nt: TGTGCCAGCAGCTTTGCCGGGACAGGGGGCGCTGAAGCTTTCTTT

j_call: TRBJ1-1
clone_size: NA
v_call: TRBV19
d_call: NA
cdr3_aa: CASSPNMNTEAFF
cdr3_nt: TGTGCCAGTAGTCCGAACATGAACACTGAAGCTTTCTTT

j_call: TRBJ2-2
clone_size: NA
v_call: TRBV2
d_call: NA
cdr3_aa: CASSQQGPNTGELFF
cdr3_nt: TGTGCCAGCAGCCAACAGGGCCCGAACACCGGGGAGCTGTTTTTT

j_call: TRBJ2-7
clone_size: NA
v_call: TRBV14
d_call: NA
cdr3_aa: CASSQDGSGAHEQYF
cdr3_nt: TGTGCCAGCAGCCAAGATGGGTCAGGGGCCCACGAGCAGTACTTC

j_call: TRBJ1-5
clone_size: NA
v_call: TRBV6-1
d_call: NA
cdr3_aa: CASSDARGLNQPQHF
cdr3_nt: TGTGCCAGCAGTGATGCCAGGGGTCTTAATCAGCCCCAGCATTTT

j_call: TRBJ2-1
clone_size: once
v_call: TRBV7-6
d_call: NA
cdr3_aa: CASSFQSPSYNEQFF
cdr3_nt: TGTGCCAGCAGCTTCCAAAGCCCCTCCTACAATGAGCAGTTCTTC

j_call: TRBJ2-6
clone_size: NA
v_call: TRBV3-1/TRBV3-2
d_call: NA
cdr3_aa: CASSQDRSGANVLTF
cdr3_nt: TGTGCCAGCAGCCAAGACCGCTCTGGGGCCAACGTCCTGACTTTC

j_call: TRBJ1-1
clone_size: once
v_call: TRBV3-1/TRBV3-2
d_call: NA
cdr3_aa: CASSPTGLGTEAFF
cdr3_nt: TGTGCCAGCAGCCCCACAGGGTTAGGCACTGAAGCTTTCTTT

j_call: TRBJ1-6
clone_size: NA
v_call: TRBV10-3
d_call: NA
cdr3_aa: CAINSMNSPLHF
cdr3_nt: TGTGCCATCAACTCCATGAATTCACCCCTCCACTTT

j_call: TRBJ2-3
clone_size: NA
v_call: TRBV11-2
d_call: NA
cdr3_aa: CASSLVGPTDTQYF
cdr3_nt: TGTGCCAGCAGCTTAGTTGGTCCGACAGATACGCAGTATTTT

j_call: TRBJ1-3
clone_size: NA
v_call: TRBV6-5
d_call: NA
cdr3_aa: CASTRGTSGNTIYF
cdr3_nt: TGTGCCAGCACGCGGGGAACGTCTGGAAACACCATATATTTT

j_call: TRBJ1-5
clone_size: once
v_call: TRBV6-5
d_call: TRBD1
cdr3_aa: CASSPDRVDQPQHF
cdr3_nt: TGTGCCAGCAGTCCGGACAGGGTGGATCAGCCCCAGCATTTT

j_call: TRBJ2-5
clone_size: NA
v_call: TRBV2
d_call: TRBD2
cdr3_aa: CASSIGGAAETQYF
cdr3_nt: TGTGCCAGCAGCATCGGGGGGGCCGCGGAGACCCAGTACTTC

j_call: TRBJ2-1
clone_size: NA
v_call: TRBV5-5
d_call: NA
cdr3_aa: CASSPGTGNEQFF
cdr3_nt: TGTGCCAGCAGCCCGGGGACTGGCAATGAGCAGTTCTTC

j_call: TRBJ2-2
clone_size: NA
v_call: TRBV25-1
d_call: NA
cdr3_aa: CASSEFSGSSGELFF
cdr3_nt: TGTGCCAGCAGTGAATTCAGTGGGTCATCCGGGGAGCTGTTTTTT

j_call: TRBJ2-1
clone_size: NA
v_call: TRBV2
d_call: TRBD1
cdr3_aa: CASSADRGLFNEQFF
cdr3_nt: TGTGCCAGCAGTGCCGACAGGGGGCTATTCAATGAGCAGTTCTTC

j_call: TRBJ1-1
clone_size: NA
v_call: TRBV3-1/TRBV3-2
d_call: TRBD1
cdr3_aa: CASSQKQGAREAFF
cdr3_nt: TGTGCCAGCAGCCAAAAACAGGGGGCGCGTGAAGCTTTCTTT

j_call: TRBJ1-2
clone_size: NA
v_call: TRBV5-4
d_call: NA
cdr3_aa: CASSLGGGNGYTF
cdr3_nt: TGTGCCAGCAGTTTGGGTGGGGGGAACGGCTACACCTTC

j_call: TRBJ1-5
clone_size: NA
v_call: TRBV21-1
d_call: NA
cdr3_aa: CASSKVGPTGQPQHF
cdr3_nt: TGTGCCAGCAGCAAAGTTGGGCCAACAGGTCAGCCCCAGCATTTT

j_call: TRBJ2-3
clone_size: NA
v_call: TRBV7-9
d_call: NA
cdr3_aa: CASSLAGRDTQYF
cdr3_nt: TGTGCCAGCAGCTTAGCGGGTCGGGATACGCAGTATTTT

j_call: TRBJ1-4
clone_size: NA
v_call: TRBV5-1
d_call: TRBD1
cdr3_aa: CASSWDRANNEKLFF
cdr3_nt: TGCGCCAGCAGCTGGGACAGGGCGAATAATGAAAAACTGTTTTTT

j_call: TRBJ2-2
clone_size: NA
v_call: TRBV6-5
d_call: NA
cdr3_aa: CASRRSHTGELFF
cdr3_nt: TGTGCCAGCAGAAGAAGCCACACCGGGGAGCTGTTTTTT

j_call: TRBJ2-3
clone_size: NA
v_call: TRBV11-2
d_call: NA
cdr3_aa: CASRSQGISTDTQYF
cdr3_nt: TGTGCCAGCAGATCCCAGGGAATAAGCACAGATACGCAGTATTTT

j_call: TRBJ2-7
clone_size: once
v_call: TRBV13
d_call: NA
cdr3_aa: CASSSGSLAYEQYF
cdr3_nt: TGTGCCAGCAGCTCCGGGAGCTTAGCCTACGAGCAGTACTTC

j_call: TRBJ2-4
clone_size: NA
v_call: TRBV19
d_call: TRBD2
cdr3_aa: CASSQQREWRNIQYF
cdr3_nt: TGTGCCAGTAGTCAACAGCGGGAGTGGAGAAACATTCAGTACTTC

j_call: TRBJ1-3
clone_size: NA
v_call: TRBV15
d_call: TRBD1
cdr3_aa: CATSTTRGTASGNTIYF
cdr3_nt: TGTGCCACCAGCACGACCCGGGGGACAGCCTCTGGAAACACCATATATTTT

j_call: TRBJ2-3
clone_size: NA
v_call: TRBV11-2
d_call: TRBD1
cdr3_aa: CASSSLTGGLKDTQYF
cdr3_nt: TGTGCCAGCAGCTCTCTCACAGGGGGCTTGAAAGATACGCAGTATTTT

j_call: TRBJ2-7
clone_size: NA
v_call: TRBV7-2
d_call: NA
cdr3_aa: CASSLDSVSYEQYF
cdr3_nt: TGTGCCAGCTCCCTGGACTCCGTATCCTACGAGCAGTACTTC

j_call: TRBJ2-7
clone_size: NA
v_call: TRBV3-1/TRBV3-2
d_call: NA
cdr3_aa: CASSPHYLGEQYF
cdr3_nt: TGTGCCAGCAGCCCCCACTACTTGGGCGAGCAGTACTTC

j_call: TRBJ2-7
clone_size: NA
v_call: TRBV11-2
d_call: NA
cdr3_aa: CASSRTAPLGEQYF
cdr3_nt: TGTGCCAGCAGCCGGACAGCACCTCTAGGAGAGCAGTACTTC

j_call: TRBJ1-2
clone_size: NA
v_call: TRBV29-1
d_call: NA
cdr3_aa: CSVEDPRTGYTF
cdr3_nt: TGCAGCGTTGAAGATCCAAGGACGGGCTACACCTTC